Below are 3 T cell receptor beta chains sequenced from a single sample in a study of T cells in Graves' hyperthyroidism and ophthalmopathy. Authors of the study amplified TCR beta CDR3 regions from RNA transcripts. The HTBI primer set was used in a first-round RT-PCR of the TCR CDR3. A single record per CDR3 protein comes from TCRdb applying MiXCR to the multiplex PCR reads. The data contain a few hundred thousand distinct CDR3 sequences, about 13% of them singletons. The sequencing input was blood. The origin of the receptors is a woman aged 18-29 years with Graves' hyperthyroidism.

The rearrangement uses TRBV11-3 and TRBJ2-1; 12 bases are a match to TRBD2. CDR1 and CDR2 (germline): SGHNT, YENEEA. This CDR3 has 16 amino acids. V shed 1 base and J 6 bases; nucleotides not matched to a gene: 4. The CDR3 nucleotides read TGTGCCAGCAGCTTAGGGACTAGCGGGATTTCCAATGAGCAGTTCTTC. Its translation: CASSLGTSGISNEQFF. Supplemented by reference TRBV11-3 and TRBJ2-1, the full variable domain reads EAGVVQSPRYKIIEKKQPVAFWCNPISGHNTLYWYLQNLGQGPELLIRYENEEAVDDSQLPKDRFSAERLKGVDSTLKIQPAELGDSAVYLCASSLGTSGISNEQFFGPGTRLTVL.

This clonotype was counted at least ten times. The chain employs TRBV5-1 and TRBJ2-6, with D possibly being TRBD1 (5 bases). V was trimmed by 1 base and J by 0 bases, leaving 11 bases between them. The CDR3 spans 17 residues. Germline lookup yields CDR1 SGHRS and CDR2 YFSETQ. CDR3 loop: CASSLRTGPSGANVLTF. The CDR3 DNA reads TGCGCCAGCAGCTTGCGCACAGGTCCCTCTGGGGCCAACGTCCTGACTTTC.

The chain links TRBV18 to TRBJ2-3; D gene uncertain. The germline gives CDR1 KGHSH, CDR2 LQKENI. V lost 3 bases, J lost 0 bases, and 13 bases lay in between. This CDR3 is 16 amino acids long. The CDR3 DNA reads TGTGCCAGCTCACCCAGGTTGGCCTCTAGCACAGATACGCAGTATTTT. Its protein is CASSPRLASSTDTQYF.